This T cell receptor beta chain was profiled in a study of glioma-infiltrating T cells. Study-wide results and caveats: Above-expected tissue-blood divergence occurred in all gliomas, most in low-grade ones. CDR3 overlap between tissue and blood was very small.

Amplification of TCR alpha and beta CDR3 regions from RNA used iRepertoire nested multiplex PCR. Input was 100-400 ng of tissue mRNA or PBMC total RNA. TCRdb used MiXCR to reprocess the multiplex PCR reads, holding one entry per CDR3 protein. The profile shows around 130,000 distinct CDR3 sequences, under 30% of them singletons. The CDR3 runs to 11 residues. V gave up 6 bases and J gave up 5 bases, with 7 bases separating them. Comments on this clonotype: Its matching antigen is unknown.

This chain links TRBV12-3 or TRBV12-4 with TRBJ1-1, with D hard to call. Sequencing was carried out using glioma tissue, nonneoplastic brain tissue, or PBMCs (not recorded which). The TCR sequence derives from a human donor with low-grade glioma or glioblastoma, undergoing nonglioma brain surgery, or in good health (not recorded which). The CDR3 loop is CASSRETEAFF. The CDR3, as DNA: TGTGCCAGCAGCAGAGAGACTGAAGCTTTCTTT.